Listed below are T cell receptor beta chains from one sample, sequenced in a study of cytomegalovirus exposure and HLA in healthy donors. Method: immunoSEQ multiplex PCR; TCRdb's copy keeps in-frame clones and lacks some. Here the sample spans over 200,000 clones, roughly 85% being singletons. The specimen sequenced was PBMCs. These receptors were taken from a woman under 30 in good health and CMV-seronegative. Both conserved end residues are trimmed from each CDR3. Some rows mark clone size as missing; the rest say once, few, many or name a class of expanded clone.

J	V	size	CDR3
TRBJ1-1	TRBV13	NA	ASTLSTVMNTEAF
TRBJ1-2	TRBV30	NA	AWSDGRNYGYT
TRBJ1-1	TRBV27	NA	ASSFGFRGTEAF
TRBJ2-7	TRBV7-2	NA	ASSPGLGLEQY
TRBJ1-5	TRBV7-9	NA	ASSVSGTGNQPQH
TRBJ1-3	TRBV29-1	few	SVGMGRRDTIY
TRBJ2-1	TRBV9	NA	ASSVEVGRRGDEQF
TRBJ2-1	TRBV5-1	few	ASSLGGEQF
TRBJ1-4	TRBV30	NA	AWRRQPLNEKLF
TRBJ2-7	TRBV2	NA	ASSEKQGGLYEQY
TRBJ2-7	TRBV5-1	once	ASSLRGGNYEQY
TRBJ2-7	TRBV19	once	ASSGTGLTYEQY
TRBJ1-5	TRBV2	few	ASSESVQPQH
TRBJ2-2	TRBV4-2	NA	ASSVGTGENTGELF
TRBJ2-1	TRBV2	NA	ASGASGSSYNEQF
TRBJ1-2	TRBV5-6	NA	ASRSRGSSTGYT
TRBJ2-7	TRBV5-7	once	ASSSVPPVAGGYYEQY
TRBJ1-2	TRBV7-8	few	ASNNGQGRYGYT
TRBJ1-6	TRBV4-2	NA	ASSQERAAAGDSPLH
TRBJ1-1	TRBV7-8	NA	ASSLRQGAAF
TRBJ1-2	TRBV4-1	few	ASSPGTGDPYGYT
TRBJ2-1	TRBV4-1	NA	ASSLTGLAYNEQF
TRBJ1-1	TRBV7-6	once	ASSLAAVAGNTEAF
TRBJ2-5	TRBV6-5	once	ASSYRGETQY
TRBJ1-2	TRBV5-1	NA	ASSLAAGADPNT
TRBJ1-6	TRBV2	many	ASRRQGLDSPLH
TRBJ2-1	TRBV7-3	NA	ASSRLGGPGNEQF
TRBJ2-2	TRBV4-1	NA	ASSQKEPLWGSTGELF
TRBJ2-1	TRBV20-1	NA	SASSYNEQF
TRBJ1-1	TRBV5-1	once	ASSTRQFLSTEAF
TRBJ1-5	TRBV27	NA	ASSDRRQGNQPQH